Presented here are 2 T cell receptor beta chains from one specimen sequenced in a study of Graves' ophthalmopathy and Graves' hyperthyroidism. Amplification targeted the TCR beta CDR3 regions, with RNA transcripts as the source material. An initial RT-PCR round employing HTBI primers preceded a second-round multiplex PCR. TCRdb redid the calling of the multiplex PCR reads with MiXCR, one entry per CDR3 protein. The table lists over a million distinct CDR3 sequences, about two fifths of them singletons. The source material was peripheral blood or thyroid tissue (not recorded which). The receptors come from an adult man with Graves' hyperthyroidism.

This clonotype was observed at least ten times. CDR3 nucleotide sequence: TGCAGTGCTAGAGATGATTCCGACAGGGTCTATGGCTACACCTTC. Translating it yields CSARDDSDRVYGYTF. The rearrangement uses TRBV20-1 and TRBJ1-2, with 7 nucleotides matching TRBD1. The CDR3 length is 15 residues. Germline CDR1 and CDR2: DFQATT and SNEGSKA (reference sequence). Trimming took 0 bases from V and 4 from J; bases not matched to a gene: 8.

The chain uses TRBV12-3 or TRBV12-4 and TRBJ2-5, with D perhaps TRBD2 (5 bases). The CDR3 contains 15 residues. Trimming cost V 6 bases and J 0 bases, with 14 bases left between them. The DNA of the CDR3 is TGTGCCAGCAGCCCCCTCGGGGAGAACCAAGAGACCCAGTACTTC. Protein product: CASSPLGENQETQYF.